This is a list of T cell receptor beta chains from one sample in a study of T cells expressing NK-cell markers. TCRdb reprocessed the 5' RACE reads and stores each CDR3 protein as one record, lacking DNA. The table counts some 150,000 distinct CDR3 sequences; 37% lies in the top ten. The sample consisted of blood T cells: a sorted CD56 or NKG2C T cell subset, CD4+ or CD8+ T cells, or bulk PBMC T cells (not recorded which). The source is a woman in her forties or fifties in good health. Each CDR3 is given with its conserved first and last residue. Fields, in order: V gene, J gene, CDR3 protein.

>TRBV4-1|TRBJ1-2
CASSQNDRSGYGYTF
>TRBV15|TRBJ1-1
CATSRDSGIRGNTEAFF
>TRBV3-1|TRBJ1-1
CASSQEHDFEAFF
>TRBV14|TRBJ1-3
CASSQVWWDTIYF
>TRBV5-1|TRBJ2-6
CASSLLDGGGANVLTF
>TRBV2|TRBJ2-7
CASRVSWVAVNAEQYF
>TRBV29-1|TRBJ1-6
CSVGDGTALHF
>TRBV6-5|TRBJ2-1
CASTPGGAYEQFF
>TRBV27|TRBJ2-1
CASSMGLLNEQFF
>TRBV4-2|TRBJ2-7
CASSNTGASGSHEQYF
>TRBV29-1|TRBJ1-1
CSVGPGATEAFF
>TRBV2|TRBJ2-1
CASNPAQGIDEQFF
>TRBV20-1|TRBJ2-3
CSARSEREGPDTQYF
>TRBV7-9|TRBJ2-7
CASSLYTSGSYEQYF
>TRBV11-3|TRBJ2-1
CASEGQDSYNEQFF
>TRBV15|TRBJ2-1
CATSRDYEQFF
>TRBV11-2|TRBJ2-3
CASSSGGLAGPTDTQYF
>TRBV12-3/TRBV12-4|TRBJ2-7
CASSLSTKVSGTYEQYF
>TRBV7-6|TRBJ2-7
CASSLGDSGTYEQYF
>TRBV7-9|TRBJ2-7
CASSLGGLADWEQYF
>TRBV29-1|TRBJ2-2
CSVEDSRAGELFF
>TRBV6-1|TRBJ1-1
CASSEVGSGPEAFF
>TRBV6-5|TRBJ2-3
CASSYSTSGRSPTDTQYF
>TRBV20-1|TRBJ2-7
CSARLGVTYEQYF
>TRBV18|TRBJ2-5
CASSLGEDRSQYF
>TRBV7-9|TRBJ2-1
CASRLAGTEHEQFF
>TRBV30|TRBJ2-2
CAWCTFLSGELFF
>TRBV27|TRBJ2-1
CASSPLHTGSPNEQFF
>TRBV12-3/TRBV12-4|TRBJ2-3
CASSKDPGLAVTDTQYF
>TRBV6-5|TRBJ2-3
CASSQLTGPTDTQYF
>TRBV2|TRBJ2-3
CASSVEAGYTDTQYF
>TRBV5-1|TRBJ1-1
CASSFGGVGAEAFF
>TRBV2|TRBJ2-1
CASQGEREQFF
>TRBV19|TRBJ1-3
CAAGLNSGNTIYF
>TRBV29-1|TRBJ2-6
CSVEAMGANVLTF
>TRBV11-2|TRBJ2-5
CASSLADGGSAGETQYF
>TRBV5-6|TRBJ2-3
CASSLGPGLGDTDTQYF
>TRBV7-9|TRBJ2-1
CASSSGGENEQFF
>TRBV29-1|TRBJ1-2
CSVPKGQGFGYTF
>TRBV5-6|TRBJ2-4
CASSLAAWGQEKNIQYF
>TRBV4-1|TRBJ2-1
CASSQAALGREDEQFF
>TRBV4-2|TRBJ2-2
CASSPLGTENTGELFF
>TRBV28|TRBJ2-7
CASSSDGAPEQYF
>TRBV4-1|TRBJ2-7
CASSQVVGGTNYEQYF
>TRBV19|TRBJ2-4
CASSMAPENIQYF
>TRBV4-1|TRBJ1-1
CASRIVPLTPEAFF